Below, one T cell receptor beta chain is given with its context. Its antigen remains undetermined. Qualities for individual bases were not recorded, and no much larger clone is one base off. CD8 naive samples consisted of CD45RO-negative cells that were positively selected for CCR7, yielding a CD45RA+CCR7+ population without TemRA cells. Donors were healthy HIV-negative adults with no recently reported acute infections or vaccinations. Only Caucasian adults living in Nashville, Tennessee, USA were represented among the donors. After blood collection by leukapheresis, PBMCs were isolated using Ficoll-Histopaque density gradient centrifugation and then cryopreserved in the vapor phase of liquid nitrogen. Analytical flow cytometry was used to check the purity and quantity of each magnetically sorted T cell population. Each sorted fraction had its genomic DNA isolated and then quantified by UV absorbance on a Nanodrop 2000c.

Using the deep immunoSEQ assay, TCR CDR3 regions were amplified from genomic DNA by multiplex PCR. Extracted genomic DNA from each cell subset was spread evenly across all wells of several immunoSEQ 96-well plates, with each plate serving as a replicate. For sorted subsets, each replicate PCR was loaded with roughly 0.2 ug genomic DNA, equivalent to 30,000 or so T cell genomes. Purified libraries were quantified with a Qubit 3.0 fluorometer, sized on a Bioanalyzer 2100, and re-quantified with the KAPA Library Quantification kit. Each immunoSEQ 96-well plate was sequenced on its own single-read 150-cycle Illumina NextSeq 550 flow cell. In the authors' own workflow: The immunoSEQ output contained only junctional sequences without quality scores, so filtering could not match that applied to full-length reads. Sequences were annotated with PyIR, a Python wrapper for IgBLAST v1.9, and V/J genes and CDR3 were assigned using IMGT germline references. Reads with weak V/J assignments (E-value above 1e-6), missing CDR3, stop codons, out-of-frame junctions, or ambiguous translated residues were removed. V3J clonotypes were defined as sequences sharing the same inferred V gene, J gene, and CDR3 amino acid sequence. To compute the percentage overlap between repertoires, the number of shared unique clonotypes was divided by the size of the smaller repertoire. RTK rarefaction, the Chao1 estimator, and Recon v2.1 estimates of unobserved clonotypes were used to assess repertoire richness. OLGA was used to compute generation probabilities for all TCRbeta clonotypes that the gDNA method yielded from a handful of donors. Sourced from immuneACCESS, this table was stored by TCRdb with only in-frame sequences that have V and J called. A share of the clones is absent; for the studies checked, an unresolved V gene accounts for under half, and the remainder has no known explanation. V and J calls and clone size are copied from that table; D and trimming were computed from the DNA. Here the sample has millions of clones; about 92% occur a single time. Jointly, the top ten make up around 1.7% of the sample.

This entry belongs to a study of shared clonotypes between healthy human individuals (dated by TCRdb to 2020 to 2022). For the study in its entirety: The cohort comprised a couple of women and a few men aged 18 to 49 years. For each donor, CD4 naive and CD4 memory were each run on three plates, CD8 naive on two plates, and CD8 memory on one plate. The study deeply sequenced blood TCR repertoires of about 5 healthy adults to estimate repertoire size and the extent of clonotype sharing between individuals. Different laboratories and diverse techniques were used to prepare libraries and sequence TCR repertoires, to increase sequencing depth and limit assay-specific biases. Leukapheresis yielded between about 0.85 and 10 billion PBMCs per donor. Findings and caveats that apply to the study as a whole: Pairwise subsampling led to the expectation that sequencing depth would affect the degree of clonotype sharing among donors. Incomplete sequencing was indicated by rarefaction of sorted-subset datasets, despite the large sequencing depth. The small number of donors limited the genetic and exposure-history diversity represented. Naive subsets generally had larger estimated clonotype richness than memory subsets did. Compared with non-shared clonotypes, clonotypes shared by all four sorted-subset donors had higher generation probabilities. Sampling was restricted to blood, and TCR repertoires in tissues likely differ from the TCR repertoires found in blood. Across a few donors, about 4.5% of naive CD4, over 3% of naive CD8, 2.3% of memory CD4, and about 0.4% of memory CD8 clonotypes were shared.

Trimming costs V 8 bases and J 1 base, and their ends lie 15 bases apart. The CDR3, cysteine through phenylalanine, is 13 amino acids long. The read is trimmed to its CDR3 DNA, 39 bases read in frame from base 1. Based on the germline V gene (reference sequence), the CDR1 and CDR2 sequences are GTSNPN and SVGIG. The chain joins TRBV30 to TRBJ2-7, with the D assignment possibly TRBD1 or TRBD2, given 8 matching bases for each. The source material was naive CD8+ T cells from PBMCs. The cell subset or site label for this specimen denotes: CD45RA+CCR7+. The source of this sequence is a man aged 18 to 30 in good health. Some clones in this sample may be carry-over from other donors' samples. The nucleotide sequence is given as TGTGCCCACAGGGGGACTAGTTCCTACGAGCAGTACTTC. It specifies CAHRGTSSYEQYF. Here the CDR3 is joined to the reference TRBV30 and TRBJ2-7 genes, and the full variable domain is: SQTIHQWPATLVQPVGSPLSLECTVEGTSNPNLYWYRQAAGRGLQLLFYSVGIGQISSEVPQNLSASRPQDRQFILSSKKLLLSDSGFYLCAHRGTSSYEQYFGPGTRLTVT.